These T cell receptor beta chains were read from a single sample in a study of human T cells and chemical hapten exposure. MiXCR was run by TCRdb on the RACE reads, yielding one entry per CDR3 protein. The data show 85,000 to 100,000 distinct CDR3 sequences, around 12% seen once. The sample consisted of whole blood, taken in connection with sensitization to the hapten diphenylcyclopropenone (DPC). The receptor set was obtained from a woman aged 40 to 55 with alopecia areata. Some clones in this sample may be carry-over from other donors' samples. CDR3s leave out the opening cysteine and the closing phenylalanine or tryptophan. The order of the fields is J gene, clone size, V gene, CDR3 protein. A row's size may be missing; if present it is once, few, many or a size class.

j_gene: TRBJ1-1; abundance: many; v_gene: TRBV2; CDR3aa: ASSGAYRPEAF
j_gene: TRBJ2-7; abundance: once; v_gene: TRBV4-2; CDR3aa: ASSQDPGAAAYEQY
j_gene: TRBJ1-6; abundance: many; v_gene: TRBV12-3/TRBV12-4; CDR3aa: ASQNTFNSPLH
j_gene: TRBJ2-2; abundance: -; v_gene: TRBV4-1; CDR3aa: ASSPSRAGKTGELF
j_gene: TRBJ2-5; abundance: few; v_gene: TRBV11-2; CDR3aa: ASSLLGIGQETQY
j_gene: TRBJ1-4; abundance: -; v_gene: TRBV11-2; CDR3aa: ASSPLRGSNGKLF
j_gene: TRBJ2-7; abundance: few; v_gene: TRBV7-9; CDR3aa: ASSSGRASGIVQY
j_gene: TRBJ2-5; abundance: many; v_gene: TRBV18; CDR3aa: ASSPRAQYQETQY
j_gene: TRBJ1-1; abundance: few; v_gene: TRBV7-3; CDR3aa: ASSPDGQFEAF
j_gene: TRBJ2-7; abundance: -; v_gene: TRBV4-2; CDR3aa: ASSQQGTSGLHEQY
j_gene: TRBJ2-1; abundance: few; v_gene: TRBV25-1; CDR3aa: ASSANPWLGEQF
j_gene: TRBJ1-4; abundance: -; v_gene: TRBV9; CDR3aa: ASSPQGSNEKLF
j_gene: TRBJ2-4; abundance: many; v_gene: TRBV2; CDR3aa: ASKRHQSGNIQY
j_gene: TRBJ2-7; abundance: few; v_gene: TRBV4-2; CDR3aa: ASSPAGQSYEQY
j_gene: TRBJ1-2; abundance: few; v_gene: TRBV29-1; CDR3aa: SCLGGQGAFGYT
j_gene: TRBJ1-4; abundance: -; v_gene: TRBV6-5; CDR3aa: ASSYTYRDSTNEKLF
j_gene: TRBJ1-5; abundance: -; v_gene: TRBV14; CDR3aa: ASSIGRNQPQH
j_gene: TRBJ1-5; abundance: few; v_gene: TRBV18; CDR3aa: ASSGSADQPQH
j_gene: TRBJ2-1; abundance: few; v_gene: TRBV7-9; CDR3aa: ASSLGLVLSNEQF
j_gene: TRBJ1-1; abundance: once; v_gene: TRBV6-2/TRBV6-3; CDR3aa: ASSYPRGIMNNEAF
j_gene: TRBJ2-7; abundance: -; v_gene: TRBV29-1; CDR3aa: SVRENHEQY
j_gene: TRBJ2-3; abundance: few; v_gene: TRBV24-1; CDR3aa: ATSDLRDRSGDTQY
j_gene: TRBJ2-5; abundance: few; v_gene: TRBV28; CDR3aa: ASSPRQETQY
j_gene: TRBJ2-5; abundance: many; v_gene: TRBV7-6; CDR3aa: ASTPGGSIRETQY
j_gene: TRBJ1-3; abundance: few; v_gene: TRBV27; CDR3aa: ASSLAPGNTIY
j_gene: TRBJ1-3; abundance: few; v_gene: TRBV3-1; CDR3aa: ASSQGIGGFGNTIY
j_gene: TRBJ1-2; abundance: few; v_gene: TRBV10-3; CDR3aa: AISDPTGLYGYT
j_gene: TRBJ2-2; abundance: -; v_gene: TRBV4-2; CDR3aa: ASSTGTSDTGELF
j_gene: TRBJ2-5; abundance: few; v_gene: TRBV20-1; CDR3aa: SARGELAPQETQY
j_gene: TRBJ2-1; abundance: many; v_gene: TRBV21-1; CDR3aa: ASSKGRPGGVYNEQF
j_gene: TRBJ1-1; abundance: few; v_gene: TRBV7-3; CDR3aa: ASSLTSQIKTEAF
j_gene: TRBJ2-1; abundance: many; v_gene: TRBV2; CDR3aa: ASAVQAGTSSV
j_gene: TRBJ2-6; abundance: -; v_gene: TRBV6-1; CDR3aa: ASSEDSSEANVLT
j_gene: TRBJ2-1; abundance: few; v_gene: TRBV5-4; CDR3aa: ASSFIDRGLDEQF
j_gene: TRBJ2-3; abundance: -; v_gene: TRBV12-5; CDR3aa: ASGLDIGADTQY
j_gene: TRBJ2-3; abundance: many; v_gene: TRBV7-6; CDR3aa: ASSVYRGTDTQY
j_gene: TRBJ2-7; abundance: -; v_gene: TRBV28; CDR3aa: ASRTIRLRQSYEQY
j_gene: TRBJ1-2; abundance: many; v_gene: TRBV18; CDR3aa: ASSDSGNGYT
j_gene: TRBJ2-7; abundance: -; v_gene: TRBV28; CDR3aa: ASRETGAVEQY
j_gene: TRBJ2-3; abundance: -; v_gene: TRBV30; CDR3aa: AWSITSGTDTQY
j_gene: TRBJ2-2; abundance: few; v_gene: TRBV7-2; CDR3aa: ASSLGRGSLNTGELF
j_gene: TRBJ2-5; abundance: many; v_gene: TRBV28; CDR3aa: ASSLVGTETQY
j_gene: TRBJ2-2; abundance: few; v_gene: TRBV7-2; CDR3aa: ASSSQGVATGELF
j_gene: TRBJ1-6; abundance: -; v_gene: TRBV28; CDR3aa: ASSLAGVPNNSPLH
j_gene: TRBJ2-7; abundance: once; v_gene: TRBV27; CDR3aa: ASSLYAGYEQY
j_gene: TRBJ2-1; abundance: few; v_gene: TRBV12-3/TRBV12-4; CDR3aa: ASSRNAGADEQF
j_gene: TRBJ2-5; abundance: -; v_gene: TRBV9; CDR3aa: ASSVNGETQY
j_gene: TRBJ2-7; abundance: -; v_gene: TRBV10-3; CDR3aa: AISETGYEQY
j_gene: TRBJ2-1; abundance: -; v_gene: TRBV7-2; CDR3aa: ASSRHGTEPNNEQF
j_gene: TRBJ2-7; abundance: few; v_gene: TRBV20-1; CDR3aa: SPRGGDEQY
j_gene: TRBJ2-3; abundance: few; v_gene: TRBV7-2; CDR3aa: ASSPRHRADTQY
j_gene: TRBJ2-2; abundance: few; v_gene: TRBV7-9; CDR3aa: ASSLRGDTGELF
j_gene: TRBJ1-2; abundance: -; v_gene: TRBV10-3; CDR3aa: ASHREGYGYT